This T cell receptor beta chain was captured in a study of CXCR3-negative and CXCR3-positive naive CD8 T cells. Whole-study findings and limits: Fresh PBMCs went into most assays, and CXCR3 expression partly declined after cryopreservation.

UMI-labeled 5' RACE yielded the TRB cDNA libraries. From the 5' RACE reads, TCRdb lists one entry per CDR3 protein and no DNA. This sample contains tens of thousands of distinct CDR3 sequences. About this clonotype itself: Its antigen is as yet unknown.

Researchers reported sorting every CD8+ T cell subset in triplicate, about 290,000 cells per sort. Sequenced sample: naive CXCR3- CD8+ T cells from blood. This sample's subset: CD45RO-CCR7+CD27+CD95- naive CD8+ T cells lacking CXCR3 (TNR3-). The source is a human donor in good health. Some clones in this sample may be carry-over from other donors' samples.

The CDR3 reads CSARVFRTEYEQYF. The genes are TRBV20-1 and TRBJ2-7; TCRdb's D call, TRBD1, is unchecked because there is no DNA. The CDR3 has 14 residues. Germline V gene lookup returns CDR1 DFQATT and CDR2 SNEGSKA (reference sequence).